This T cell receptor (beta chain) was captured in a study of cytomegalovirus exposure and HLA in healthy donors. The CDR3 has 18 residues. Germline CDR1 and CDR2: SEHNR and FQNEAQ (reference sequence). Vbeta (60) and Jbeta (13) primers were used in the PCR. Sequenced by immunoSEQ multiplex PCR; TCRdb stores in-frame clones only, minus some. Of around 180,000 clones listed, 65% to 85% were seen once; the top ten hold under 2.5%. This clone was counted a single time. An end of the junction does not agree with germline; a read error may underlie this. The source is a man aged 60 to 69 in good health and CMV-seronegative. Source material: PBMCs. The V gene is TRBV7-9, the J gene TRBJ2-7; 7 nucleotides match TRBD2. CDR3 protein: CSSSLDRLAPESSYEQYF. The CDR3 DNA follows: TGTTCCAGCAGCTTAGATAGACTAGCTCCGGAGTCGTCCTACGAGCAGTACTTC.